This T cell receptor beta chain derives from a study of blood T cells in healthy people across ages. The CDR3 is 18 amino acids. CDR1 and CDR2 from the germline V gene are MNHEY and SMNVEV (reference sequence). V lost 5 bases to trimming and J lost 5 bases; unmatched junction nucleotides: 11. Using a J-beta primer mix together with a sample-barcoded 5' primer, a second PCR was run for roughly 6 to 12 cycles. TCRdb analysed the 5' RACE reads with MiXCR anew, one entry per CDR3 protein. The sample records roughly 2 million distinct CDR3 sequences, around 48% being singletons. This clonotype has only a few counts. In each sample, at least 6 million PBMCs were isolated.

The chain employs TRBV27 and TRBJ2-5; 16 bases match TRBD2. This clonotype originated in a woman aged 40 to 55 in good health. Sequenced material: blood. CDR3 region: CASSVGLAGGPGFETQYF. The CDR3 coding sequence is TGTGCCAGCAGTGTGGGACTAGCGGGGGGGCCGGGGTTTGAGACCCAGTACTTC.